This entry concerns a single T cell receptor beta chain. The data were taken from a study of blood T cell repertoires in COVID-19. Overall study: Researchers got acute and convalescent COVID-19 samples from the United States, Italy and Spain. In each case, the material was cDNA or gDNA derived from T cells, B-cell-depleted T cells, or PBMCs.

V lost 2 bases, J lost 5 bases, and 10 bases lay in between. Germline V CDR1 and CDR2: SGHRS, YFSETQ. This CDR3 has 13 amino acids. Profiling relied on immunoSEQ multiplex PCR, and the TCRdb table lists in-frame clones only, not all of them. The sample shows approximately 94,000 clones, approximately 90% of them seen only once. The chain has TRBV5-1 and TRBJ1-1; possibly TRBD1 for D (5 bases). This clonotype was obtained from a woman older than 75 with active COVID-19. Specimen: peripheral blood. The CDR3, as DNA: TGCGCCAGCAGCTTAGGGGTGTGGACTGAAGCTTTCTTT. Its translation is CASSLGVWTEAFF.